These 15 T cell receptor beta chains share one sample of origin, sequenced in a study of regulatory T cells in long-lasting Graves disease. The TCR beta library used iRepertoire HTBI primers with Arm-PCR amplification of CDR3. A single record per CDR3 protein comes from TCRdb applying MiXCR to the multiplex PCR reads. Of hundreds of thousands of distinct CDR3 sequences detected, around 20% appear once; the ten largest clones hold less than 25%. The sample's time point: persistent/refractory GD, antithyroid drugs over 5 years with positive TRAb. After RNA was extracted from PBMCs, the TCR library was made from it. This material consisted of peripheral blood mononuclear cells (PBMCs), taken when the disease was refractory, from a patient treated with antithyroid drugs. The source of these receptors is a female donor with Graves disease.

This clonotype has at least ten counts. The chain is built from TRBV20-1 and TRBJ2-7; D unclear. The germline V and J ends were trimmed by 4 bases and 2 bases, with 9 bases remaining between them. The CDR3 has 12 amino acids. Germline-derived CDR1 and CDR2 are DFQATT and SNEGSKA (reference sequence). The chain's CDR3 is CSANPGTYEQYF. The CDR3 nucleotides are TGCAGTGCTAATCCGGGTACCTACGAGCAGTACTTC.

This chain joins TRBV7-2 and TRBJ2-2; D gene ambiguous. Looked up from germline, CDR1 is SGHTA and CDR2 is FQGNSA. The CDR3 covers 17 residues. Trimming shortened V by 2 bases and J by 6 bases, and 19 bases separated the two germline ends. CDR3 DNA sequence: TGTGCCAGCAGCTTAACCTCCCGGGTCCGGCCCCCCGGGGAGCTGTTTTTT. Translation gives CASSLTSRVRPPGELFF.

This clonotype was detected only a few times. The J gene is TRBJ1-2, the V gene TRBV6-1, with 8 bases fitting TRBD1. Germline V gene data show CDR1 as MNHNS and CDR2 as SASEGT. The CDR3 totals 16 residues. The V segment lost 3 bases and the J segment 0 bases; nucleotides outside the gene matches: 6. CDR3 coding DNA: TGTGCCAGCAGTGACCCAACAGGGGGAACTAACTATGGCTACACCTTC. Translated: CASSDPTGGTNYGYTF.

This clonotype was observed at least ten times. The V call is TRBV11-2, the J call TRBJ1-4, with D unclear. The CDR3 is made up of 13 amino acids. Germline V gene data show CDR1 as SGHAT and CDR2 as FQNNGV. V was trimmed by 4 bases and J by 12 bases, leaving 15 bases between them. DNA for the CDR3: TGTGCCAGCAGCTCCCCTGGAGGGTACCAACTGTTTTTT. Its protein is CASSSPGGYQLFF. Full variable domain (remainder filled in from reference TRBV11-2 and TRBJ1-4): EAGVAQSPRYKIIEKRQSVAFWCNPISGHATLYWYQQILGQGPKLLIQFQNNGVVDDSQLPKDRFSAERLKGVDSTLKIQPAKLEDSAVYLCASSSPGGYQLFFGSGTQLSVL.

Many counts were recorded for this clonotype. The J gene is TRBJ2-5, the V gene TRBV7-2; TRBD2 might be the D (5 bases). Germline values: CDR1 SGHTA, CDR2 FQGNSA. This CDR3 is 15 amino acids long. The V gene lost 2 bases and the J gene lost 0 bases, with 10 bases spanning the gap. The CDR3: CASSLISVYQETQYF. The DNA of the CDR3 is TGTGCCAGCAGCTTAATTAGCGTCTACCAAGAGACCCAGTACTTC.

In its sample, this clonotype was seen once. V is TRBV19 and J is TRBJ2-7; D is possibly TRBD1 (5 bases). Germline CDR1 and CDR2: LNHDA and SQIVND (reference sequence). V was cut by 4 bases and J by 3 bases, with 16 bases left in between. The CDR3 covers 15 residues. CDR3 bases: TGTGCCAGTAGTAGATCAGGGTTAACACTCTACGAGCAGTACTTC. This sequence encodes CASSRSGLTLYEQYF.

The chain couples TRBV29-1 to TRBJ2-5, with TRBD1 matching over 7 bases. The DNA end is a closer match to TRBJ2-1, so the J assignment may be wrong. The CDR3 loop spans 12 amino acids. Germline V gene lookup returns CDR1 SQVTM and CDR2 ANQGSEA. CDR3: CSAETGPYEQFF. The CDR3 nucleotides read TGCAGCGCAGAGACAGGGCCATACGAGCAGTTCTTC.

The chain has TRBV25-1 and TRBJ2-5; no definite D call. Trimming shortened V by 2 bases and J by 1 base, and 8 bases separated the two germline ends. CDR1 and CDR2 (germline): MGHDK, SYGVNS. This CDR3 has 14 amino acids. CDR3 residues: CASSETTIQETQYF. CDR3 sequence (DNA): TGTGCCAGCAGTGAAACTACCATCCAAGAGACCCAGTACTTC.

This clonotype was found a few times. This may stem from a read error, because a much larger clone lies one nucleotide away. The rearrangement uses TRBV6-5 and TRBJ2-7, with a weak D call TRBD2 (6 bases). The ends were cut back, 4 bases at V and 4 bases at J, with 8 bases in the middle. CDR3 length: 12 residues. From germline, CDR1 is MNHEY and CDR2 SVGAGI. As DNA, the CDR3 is TGTGCCAGCAGTTGGGACTTTTACGAGCAGTACTTC. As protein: CASSWDFYEQYF.

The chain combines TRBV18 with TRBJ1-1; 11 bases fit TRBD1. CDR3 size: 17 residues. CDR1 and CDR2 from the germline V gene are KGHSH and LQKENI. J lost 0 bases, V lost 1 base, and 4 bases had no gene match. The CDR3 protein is CASSPLGQGALNTEAFF. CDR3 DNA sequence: TGTGCCAGCTCACCACTAGGACAGGGGGCGTTGAACACTGAAGCTTTCTTT. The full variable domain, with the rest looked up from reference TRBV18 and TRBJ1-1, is NAGVMQNPRHLVRRRGQEARLRCSPMKGHSHVYWYRQLPEEGLKFMVYLQKENIIDESGMPKERFSAEFPKEGPSILRIQQVVRGDSAAYFCASSPLGQGALNTEAFFGQGTRLTVV.

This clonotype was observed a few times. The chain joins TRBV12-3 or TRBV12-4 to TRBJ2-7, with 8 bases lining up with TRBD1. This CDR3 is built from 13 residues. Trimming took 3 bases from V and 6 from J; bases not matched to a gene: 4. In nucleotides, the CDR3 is TGTGCCAGCAGTTTCAGGGGGCCAGGCGAGCAGTACTTC. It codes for CASSFRGPGEQYF.

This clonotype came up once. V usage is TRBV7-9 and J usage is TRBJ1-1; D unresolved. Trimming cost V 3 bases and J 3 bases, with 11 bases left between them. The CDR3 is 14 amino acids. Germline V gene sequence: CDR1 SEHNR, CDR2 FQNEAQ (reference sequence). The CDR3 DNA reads TGTGCCAGCAGCTTCTGGGAGTTCGACACTGAAGCTTTCTTT. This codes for CASSFWEFDTEAFF.

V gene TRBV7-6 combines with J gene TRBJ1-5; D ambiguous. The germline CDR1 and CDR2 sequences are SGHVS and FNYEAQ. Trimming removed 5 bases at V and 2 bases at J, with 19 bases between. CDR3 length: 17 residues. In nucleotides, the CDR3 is TGTGCCAGCAGCCCCTCCCCTGGCATATATGGCAATCAGCCCCAGCATTTT. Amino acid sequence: CASSPSPGIYGNQPQHF.

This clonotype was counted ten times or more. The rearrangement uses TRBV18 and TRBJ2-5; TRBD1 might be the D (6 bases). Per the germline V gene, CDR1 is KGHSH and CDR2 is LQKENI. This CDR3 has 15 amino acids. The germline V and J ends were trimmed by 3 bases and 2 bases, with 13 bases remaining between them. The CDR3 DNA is TGTGCCAGCTCACCCTTACAGGGCCGACAAGAGACCCAGTACTTC. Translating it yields CASSPLQGRQETQYF.

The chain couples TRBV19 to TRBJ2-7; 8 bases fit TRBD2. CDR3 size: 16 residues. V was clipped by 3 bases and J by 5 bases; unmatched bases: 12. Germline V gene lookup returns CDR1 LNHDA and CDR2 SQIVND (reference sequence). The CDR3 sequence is CASSMSGSTSRDEQYF. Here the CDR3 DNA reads TGTGCCAGTAGTATGAGCGGGAGCACTTCTCGGGACGAGCAGTACTTC.